This T cell receptor beta chain was captured by sequencing in a study of regulatory T cells in long-lasting Graves disease. TCR beta libraries were built with iRepertoire HTBI primers and Arm-PCR of CDR3 regions. Each CDR3 protein is one row after TCRdb ran MiXCR on the multiplex PCR reads. Of hundreds of thousands of distinct CDR3 sequences in the sample, roughly 15% were seen once. The time point: newly diagnosed GD, antithyroid drugs for less than 3 months. The TCR library was made from RNA extracted from PBMCs. All patients originated from an endocrinology department located in Xi'an, China. These data were also reused for a study on T cells in Graves' hyperthyroidism and ophthalmopathy. That paper states: Aged 18 to 65, the patients had hyperthyroidism that was newly diagnosed and had lasted under 2 months. Patients having uncontrolled infection, another autoimmune disease, pregnancy or lactation were not included. Based on clinical symptoms, serum thyroxine and TRAb, thyroid ultrasound and orbital computed tomography, diagnoses were reached.

This clonotype originated in a man aged 18 to 29 with Graves disease. The specimen was peripheral blood mononuclear cells (PBMCs), collected at new diagnosis, from a patient treated with antithyroid drugs.

This chain's CDR3 is CSARDLHSYEQYF. CDR3 nucleotides: TGCAGTGCTAGGGACTTACACTCCTACGAGCAGTACTTC. The chain couples TRBV20-1 to TRBJ2-7; possibly TRBD2 for D (5 bases). Germline values: CDR1 DFQATT, CDR2 SNEGSKA (reference sequence). CDR3 size: 13 residues. V dropped 3 bases and J dropped 0 bases, with 9 bases sitting between them.